Below are 7 T cell receptor beta chains sequenced from a single sample in a study of blood T cell repertoires in COVID-19. Clones were read by immunoSEQ multiplex PCR, and TCRdb kept only the in-frame ones, dropping some. The data contain fewer than 250,000 clones, 85% to 95% of them singletons. The sample consisted of peripheral blood. All receptors come from a man aged 25-45 years with COVID-19, enrolled during active disease.

The chain links TRBV7-9 to TRBJ2-7; 9 bases line up with TRBD1. This CDR3 spans 16 amino acids. V lost 1 base, J lost 3 bases, and 7 bases stayed unmatched. Germline V gives CDR1 SEHNR, CDR2 FQNEAQ (reference sequence). For the CDR3, the DNA is TGTGCCAGCAGCTTAGACCGGGACAGGGCTAACTACGAGCAGTACTTC. Translating gives CASSLDRDRANYEQYF.

The chain is built from TRBV7-3 and TRBJ1-1, with 9 bases matching TRBD1. V dropped 2 bases and J dropped 8; count of bases not matched to a gene: 3. The CDR3 runs 13 residues. CDR1 SGHTA and CDR2 FQGTGA come from the germline V gene. The CDR3 here is CASSLWTGEEAFF. CDR3 sequence (DNA): TGTGCCAGCAGCTTATGGACAGGGGAGGAAGCTTTCTTT.

The chain combines TRBV30 with TRBJ1-1; TRBD1 aligns across 7 bases. In germline, CDR1 is GTSNPN, CDR2 SVGIG (reference sequence). The CDR3 totals 15 residues. After removal of 0 bases from V and 5 bases from J, the junction contained 9 bases not matched to a gene. CDR3 loop: CAWSVLTSGGTEAFF. The CDR3 nucleotides are TGTGCCTGGAGTGTATTGACCTCAGGGGGGACTGAAGCTTTCTTT.

CDR3 region: CASSLAGQTYEQYF. Here the CDR3 DNA reads TGTGCCAGCAGCTTGGCGGGACAAACCTACGAGCAGTACTTC. The V and J genes are TRBV5-4 and TRBJ2-7; tentatively, D is TRBD1 (6 bases). Germline CDR1 and CDR2: SGHNT and YYREEE (reference sequence). This CDR3 contains 14 residues. V lost 0 bases to trimming and J lost 2 bases, with 9 bases between them.

The chain links TRBV6-1 to TRBJ1-5; 8 bases align to TRBD1. The germline gives CDR1 MNHNS, CDR2 SASEGT. V shed 2 bases and J 7 bases; nucleotides not matched to a gene: 4. The CDR3 loop spans 14 amino acids. The CDR3 DNA sequence: TGTGCCAGCAGTGAAACAGGGGGACGGCAGCCCCAGCATTTT. This gives the protein CASSETGGRQPQHF.

V is TRBV6-1 and J is TRBJ1-6; D is ambiguous. CDR1 and CDR2 (germline): MNHNS, SASEGT. V shed 1 base and J shed 7 bases, with 8 bases lying between them. This CDR3 has 14 residues. The CDR3 sequence is CASSEVSANSPLHF. In DNA, the CDR3 is TGTGCCAGCAGTGAAGTCAGCGCAAATTCACCCCTCCACTTT.

The chain has TRBV5-4 and TRBJ2-5, with TRBD2 matching over 13 bases. This CDR3 is built from 16 residues. Trimming cost V 4 bases and J 1 base; bases outside gene matches: 4. CDR1 and CDR2 from the germline V gene are SGHNT and YYREEE (reference sequence). CDR3 in DNA: TGTGCCAGCAGCAAGGGACTAGCGGGGAGCCAAGAGACCCAGTACTTC. As protein: CASSKGLAGSQETQYF.